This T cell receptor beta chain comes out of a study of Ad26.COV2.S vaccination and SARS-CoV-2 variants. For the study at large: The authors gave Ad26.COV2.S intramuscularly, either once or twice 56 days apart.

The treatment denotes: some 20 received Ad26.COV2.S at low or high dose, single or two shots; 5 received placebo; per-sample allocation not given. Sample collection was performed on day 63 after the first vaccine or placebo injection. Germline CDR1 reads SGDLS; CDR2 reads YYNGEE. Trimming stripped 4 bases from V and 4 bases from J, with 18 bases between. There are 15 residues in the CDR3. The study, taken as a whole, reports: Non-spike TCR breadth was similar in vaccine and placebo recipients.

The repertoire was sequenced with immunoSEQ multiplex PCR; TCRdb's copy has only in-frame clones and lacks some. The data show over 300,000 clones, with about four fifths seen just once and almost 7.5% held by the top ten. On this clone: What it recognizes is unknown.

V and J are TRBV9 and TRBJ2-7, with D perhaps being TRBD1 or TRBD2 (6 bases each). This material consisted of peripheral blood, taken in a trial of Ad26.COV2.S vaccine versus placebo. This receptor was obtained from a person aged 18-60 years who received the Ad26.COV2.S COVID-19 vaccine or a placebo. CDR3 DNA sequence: TGTGCCAGCAGCCCGTGGGGGGACAAGCCTTACGAGCAGTACTTC. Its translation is CASSPWGDKPYEQYF. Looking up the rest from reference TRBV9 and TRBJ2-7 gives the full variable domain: DSGVTQTPKHLITATGQRVTLRCSPRSGDLSVYWYQQSLDQGLQFLIQYYNGEERAKGNILERFSAQQFPDLHSELNLSSLELGDSALYFCASSPWGDKPYEQYFGPGTRLTVT.